This T cell receptor (beta chain) is drawn from a study of graft-versus-host responses after intestinal transplantation. About the research overall: Tacrolimus and steroids were given for around 3 years to all recipients after anti-thymocyte globulin induction.

Germline assignment: CDR1 SEHNR and CDR2 FQNEAQ (reference sequence). CDR3 length equals 13 residues. V lost 4 bases, J lost 3 bases, and 9 bases lay in between. The authors processed graft tissue to release intraepithelial and lamina propria lymphocytes. TCRdb's table, derived via immunoSEQ multiplex PCR, lists solely in-frame clones and lacks some. The sample has roughly 1,700 clones, over 65% seen once. This clone was detected once. The gene calls are TRBV7-9 and TRBJ1-2; D remains ambiguous. The clonotype was recovered from a human patient who received an intestinal transplant, so some T cells may come from the graft donor. Here the sequenced sample was ileum tissue, taken 12 days after intestinal transplant. The CDR3 region is CASSSWEHYGYTF. As DNA, the CDR3 is TGTGCCAGCAGCTCTTGGGAACACTATGGCTACACCTTC.